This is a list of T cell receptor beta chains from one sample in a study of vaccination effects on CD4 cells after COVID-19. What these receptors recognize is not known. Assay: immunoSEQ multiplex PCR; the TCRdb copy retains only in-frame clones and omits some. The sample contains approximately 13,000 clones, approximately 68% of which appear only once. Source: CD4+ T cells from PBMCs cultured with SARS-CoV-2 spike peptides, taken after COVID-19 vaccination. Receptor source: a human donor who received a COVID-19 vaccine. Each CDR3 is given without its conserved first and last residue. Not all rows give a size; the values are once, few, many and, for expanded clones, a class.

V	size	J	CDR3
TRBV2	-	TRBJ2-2	ASRLDRGGTGELF
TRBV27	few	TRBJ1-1	ASSLSRNTEAF
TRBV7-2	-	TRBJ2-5	ASSWGQETQY
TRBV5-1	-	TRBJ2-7	ASSLARGGFYEQY
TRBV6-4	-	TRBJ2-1	ASSAQLGIDEQF
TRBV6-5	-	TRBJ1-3	ASGANRGNTIY
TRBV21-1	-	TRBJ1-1	ASSKRWVDSLTNTEAF
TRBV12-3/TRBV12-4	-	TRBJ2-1	ASIGQGIGEQF
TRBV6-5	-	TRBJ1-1	ASSSTGGLAEAF
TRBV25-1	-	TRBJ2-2	ASSEGVTGELF